This entry describes one TCR beta chain. Its antigen remains unidentified. The V gene's germline CDR1 is SGHAT and CDR2 FQNNGV. CDR3 size: 15 residues. Trimming stripped 5 bases from V and 2 bases from J, with 16 bases between. This record comes from a study of graft-versus-host responses after intestinal transplantation. Study in general: Multivisceral, liver-intestinal, or isolated intestinal grafts were transplanted into recipients. All recipients got anti-thymocyte globulin induction, then tacrolimus and steroids for approximately 3 years.

Measured with immunoSEQ multiplex PCR; TCRdb has only the in-frame clones, and not every one. The sample includes about 54,000 clones, about 90% of them seen just once. Study results and caveats: Graft-donor T cell macrochimerism coincided with high graft-versus-host to host-versus-graft clonal ratios in allografts. GvH clones detected in recipient marrow included some appearing first in ileum or blood.

The chain combines TRBV11-2 with TRBJ2-7, with a weak D call TRBD2 (6 bases). The source material was PBMCs, sampled roughly 95 weeks after intestinal transplant. The TCR comes from a human patient who received an intestinal transplant, so some T cells may come from the graft donor. The CDR3 coding sequence is TGTGCCAGCAGCCCGGGAGTGGGGGAGACCTACGAGCAGTACTTC. Translation: CASSPGVGETYEQYF.